This TCR beta chain is from a study of human thymus T cells. General study findings and limits: In thymic and blood repertoires alike, V and J usage looked biased.

The CDR3 sequence is 17 residues long. Germline lookup yields CDR1 SNHLY and CDR2 FYNNEI. J gave up 0 bases and V 6 bases, and 9 bases lay outside the gene matches. The table came from immunoSEQ multiplex PCR; TCRdb's copy has only in-frame clones and leaves some out. The sample carries some 46,000 clones, around 93% recorded once. A word on this clone: Antigen: not known.

Infants, healthy and Finnish, who were having corrective surgery for congenital heart defects served as donors. Only four of the eight donors provided a roughly 0.45-1 mL blood sample. All available leukocytes, rather than a set cell count, yielded the blood DNA. This chain uses TRBV2 with TRBJ1-5; 9 nucleotides line up with TRBD1. Material: blood. The sequence was obtained from a girl under two years old with a congenital heart defect but otherwise immunologically healthy. As DNA, the CDR3 is TGTGCCAGCAGGGACAGGGGAAATTGGTATAGCAATCAGCCCCAGCATTTT. This translates into CASRDRGNWYSNQPQHF. The variable domain in full, with the rest retrieved from reference TRBV2 and TRBJ1-5, is EPEVTQTPSHQVTQMGQEVILRCVPISNHLYFYWYRQILGQKVEFLVSFYNNEISEKSEIFDDQFSVERPDGSNFTLKIRSTKLEDSAMYFCASRDRGNWYSNQPQHFGDGTRLSIL.